The source of this TCR beta chain is a study of T cells in Graves' hyperthyroidism and ophthalmopathy. Germline-derived CDR1 and CDR2 are PRHDT and FYEKMQ (reference sequence). With V trimmed by 1 base and J by 6 bases, 4 bases remained unmatched. The CDR3 length is 14 residues. RNA transcripts gave rise to amplified TCR beta CDR3 regions. First-round RT-PCR targeting the TCR CDR3 was performed with the HTBI primer set. TCRdb redid the calling of the multiplex PCR reads with MiXCR, one entry per CDR3 protein. The top ten hold roughly 30% of the sample, which has roughly 180,000 distinct CDR3 sequences, 15% to 20% seen once. This clonotype was picked up many times.

Sequenced: blood. The clonotype comes from a woman in her 50s with Graves' hyperthyroidism. The rearrangement links TRBV13 to TRBJ1-2, with 8 bases fitting TRBD1. CDR3 in DNA: TGTGCCAGCAGCTTAGAGGACAGGGTCCATGGCTACACCTTC. Encoded protein: CASSLEDRVHGYTF.